This T cell receptor beta chain appears in the sequencing data of a study of blood T cell repertoires in COVID-19. This CDR3 region has 16 residues. Per germline, CDR1 SGHRS and CDR2 YFSETQ. The junction had 10 bases not matched to a gene; V was cut back by 4 bases and J by 5 bases. Sequenced by immunoSEQ multiplex PCR; TCRdb stores in-frame clones only, minus some. This table has 100,000 to 150,000 clones, 87% appearing once. The sequence derives from a woman aged 60-75 years with acute or convalescent COVID-19. The sequenced sample was peripheral blood. This chain joins TRBV5-1 and TRBJ2-1, with 9 bases fitting TRBD2. The DNA for the CDR3 is TGCGCCAGCAGCGTATTTAGCGGGAGTAGCCACAATGAGCAGTTCTTC. Translating gives CASSVFSGSSHNEQFF.